The subject of this entry is one T cell receptor (beta chain). This CDR3 has 10 amino acids. Germline CDR1 reads SGHNT; CDR2 reads YENEEA. V lost 5 bases to trimming and J lost 10 bases, with 6 bases between them. Only in-frame clones appear in the TCRdb table, and some are missing; sequencing was by immunoSEQ multiplex PCR. Of 95,000 to 110,000 clones listed, around 88% are singletons. These data originate in a study of blood T cell repertoires in COVID-19. Across the study: Donors in the United States, Italy and Spain gave samples during acute or convalescent COVID-19. The cDNA or gDNA used as material had been derived from T cells, B-cell-depleted T cells, or PBMCs.

What was sequenced was peripheral blood. The V call is TRBV11-3, the J call TRBJ2-1; unclear D gene. This receptor was identified in a human donor in a cohort sampled during active COVID-19. CDR3: CASSRREQFF. CDR3 sequence (DNA): TGTGCCAGCAGCCGCAGGGAGCAGTTCTTC.